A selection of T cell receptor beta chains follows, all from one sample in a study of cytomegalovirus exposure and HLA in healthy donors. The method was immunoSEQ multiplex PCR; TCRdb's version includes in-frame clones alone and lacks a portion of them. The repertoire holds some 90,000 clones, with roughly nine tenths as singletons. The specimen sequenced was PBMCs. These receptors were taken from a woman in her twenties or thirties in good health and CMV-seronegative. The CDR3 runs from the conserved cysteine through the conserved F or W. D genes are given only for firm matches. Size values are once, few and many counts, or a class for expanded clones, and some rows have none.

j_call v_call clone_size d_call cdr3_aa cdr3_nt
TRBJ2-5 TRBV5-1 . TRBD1 CASSYGTGEETQYF TGCGCCAGCAGCTACGGGACAGGGGAAGAGACCCAGTACTTC
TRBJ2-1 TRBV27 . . CASSAQGGWNEQFF TGTGCCAGCAGCGCGCAGGGGGGATGGAATGAGCAGTTCTTC
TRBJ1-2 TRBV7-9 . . CASRQQGGGGYTF TGTGCCAGCAGACAACAGGGCGGGGGTGGCTACACCTTC
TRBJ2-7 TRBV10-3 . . CAISESSNSLYEQYF TGTGCCATCAGTGAGTCTTCTAATTCTTTATACGAGCAGTACTTC
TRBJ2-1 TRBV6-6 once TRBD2 CASTSGRAIAYNEQFF TGTGCCAGCACTAGCGGGAGGGCCATAGCCTACAATGAGCAGTTCTTC
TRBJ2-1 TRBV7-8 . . CASVQYNEQFF TGTGCCAGCGTACAGTATAATGAGCAGTTCTTC
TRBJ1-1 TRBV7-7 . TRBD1 CASSPGTGGKVDDEAFF TGTGCCAGCAGCCCCGGGACAGGGGGAAAGGTGGATGATGAAGCTTTCTTT
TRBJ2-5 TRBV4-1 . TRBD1 CASRPTGGAETQYF TGCGCCAGCAGACCTACAGGGGGCGCAGAGACCCAGTACTTC
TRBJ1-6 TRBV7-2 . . CASSVGGVDSPLHF TGTGCCAGCAGCGTGGGGGGGGTGGATTCACCCCTCCACTTT
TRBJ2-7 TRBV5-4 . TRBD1 CASSSRAGTGDYEQYF TGTGCCAGCAGCTCGAGGGCCGGGACAGGGGACTACGAGCAGTACTTC
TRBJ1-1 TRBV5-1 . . CASSLDRRRTEAFF TGCGCCAGCAGCTTGGACAGGCGAAGAACTGAAGCTTTCTTT
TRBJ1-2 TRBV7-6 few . CASSLDSGGGGYTF TGTGCCAGCAGCTTAGACAGTGGGGGCGGTGGCTACACCTTC
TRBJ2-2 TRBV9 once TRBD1 CASSLNRGDRGHTGELFF TGTGCCAGCAGCCTAAACCGGGGGGACAGGGGACACACCGGGGAGCTGTTTTTT
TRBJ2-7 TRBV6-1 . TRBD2 CASSGRGGSSYEQYF TGTGCCAGCAGTGGTAGGGGAGGGAGCTCCTACGAGCAGTACTTC
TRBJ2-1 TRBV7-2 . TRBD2 CASSLTSGPYNEQFF TGTGCCAGCAGCTTGACTAGCGGGCCTTACAATGAGCAGTTCTTC
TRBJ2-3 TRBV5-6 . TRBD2 CASSPGTSGIYTQYF TGTGCCAGCAGCCCGGGGACTAGCGGGATCTATACGCAGTATTTT
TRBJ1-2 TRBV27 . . CASATGFGGYTF TGTGCCAGCGCTACAGGTTTTGGGGGCTACACCTTC
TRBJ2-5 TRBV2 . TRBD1 CASGPGTAQETQYF TGTGCCAGCGGACCCGGGACAGCCCAAGAGACCCAGTACTTC
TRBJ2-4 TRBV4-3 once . CASSQDPTPGKNIQYF TGCGCCAGCAGCCAAGACCCCACACCGGGGAAAAACATTCAGTACTTC
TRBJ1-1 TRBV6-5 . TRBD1 CASRQGAEAFF TGTGCCAGCAGGCAGGGGGCAGAAGCTTTCTTT
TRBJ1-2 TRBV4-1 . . CASSQGGLSSYGYTF TGCGCCAGCAGCCAAGGGGGACTCTCCTCCTATGGCTACACCTTC
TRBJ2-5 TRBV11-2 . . CASSLDLGRAETQYF TGTGCCAGCAGCTTAGATCTAGGCAGGGCAGAGACCCAGTACTTC
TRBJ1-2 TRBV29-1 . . CSVDLGYTF TGCAGCGTTGATCTTGGCTACACCTTC
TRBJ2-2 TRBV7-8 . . CASSRVAGGELFF TGTGCCAGCAGCCGGGTGGCCGGCGGGGAGCTGTTTTTT
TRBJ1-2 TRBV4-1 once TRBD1 CASSRDSGNYGYTF TGCGCCAGCAGCCGGGACAGTGGAAACTATGGCTACACCTTC
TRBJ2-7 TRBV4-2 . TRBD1 CASSQPGGTGVDEQYF TGTGCCAGCAGCCAACCTGGGGGGACAGGGGTCGACGAGCAGTACTTC
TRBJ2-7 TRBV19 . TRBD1 CASSILFTGDTYEQYF TGTGCCAGTAGTATCCTCTTCACAGGGGACACCTACGAGCAGTACTTC
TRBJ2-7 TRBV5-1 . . CASSLVVAAAYEQYF TGCGCCAGCAGCTTGGTCGTAGCAGCAGCCTACGAGCAGTACTTC
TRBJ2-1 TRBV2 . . CASSEGVRGMHEQFF TGTGCCAGCAGTGAAGGGGTTCGGGGGATGCATGAGCAGTTCTTC
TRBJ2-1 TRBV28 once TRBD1 CASTPGTVYYNEQFF TGTGCCAGCACCCCCGGGACAGTCTACTACAATGAGCAGTTCTTC
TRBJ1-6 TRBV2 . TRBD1 CASRATGGTNSPLHF TGTGCCAGCAGGGCCACAGGGGGGACTAATTCACCCCTCCACTTT
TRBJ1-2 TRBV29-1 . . CSVDKMETGFYGYTF TGCAGCGTTGATAAGATGGAGACAGGATTCTATGGCTACACCTTC
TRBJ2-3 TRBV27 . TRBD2 CASSSSGHPSGGDTQYF TGTGCCAGCAGTTCATCCGGGCACCCCAGCGGGGGAGATACGCAGTATTTT
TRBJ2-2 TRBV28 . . CASSASGTLYTGELFF TGTGCCAGCAGCGCGTCCGGGACTCTATACACCGGGGAGCTGTTTTTT
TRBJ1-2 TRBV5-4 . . CASSLVGTLGDGYTF TGTGCCAGCAGCTTGGTGGGAACCTTGGGAGATGGCTACACCTTC
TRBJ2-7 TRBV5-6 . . CASSHTLALSHYEQYF TGTGCCAGCAGCCACACCCTGGCACTATCACACTACGAGCAGTACTTC
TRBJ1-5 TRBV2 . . CASTARGRNNQPQHF TGTGCCAGCACCGCCCGGGGAAGGAACAATCAGCCCCAGCATTTT
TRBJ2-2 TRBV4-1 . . CASSQDGQNTGELFF TGCGCCAGCAGCCAAGACGGACAGAACACCGGGGAGCTGTTTTTT
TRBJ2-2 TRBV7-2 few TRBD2 CASSGGTSGPGELFF TGTGCCAGCAGCGGCGGGACTAGCGGTCCCGGGGAGCTGTTTTTT
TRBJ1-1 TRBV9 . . CASSTQSRGTEAFF TGTGCCAGCAGCACCCAGTCCAGAGGCACTGAAGCTTTCTTT
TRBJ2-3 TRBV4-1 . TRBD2 CASTQLAGGTDTQYF TGCGCCAGCACCCAACTAGCGGGAGGTACAGATACGCAGTATTTT
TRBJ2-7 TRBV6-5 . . CASSYVGSYEQYF TGTGCCAGCAGTTATGTCGGGAGCTACGAGCAGTACTTC
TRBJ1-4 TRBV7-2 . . CASSLVEWGGKLFF TGTGCCAGCAGCTTAGTTGAATGGGGGGGAAAACTGTTTTTT
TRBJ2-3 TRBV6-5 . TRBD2 CASSYGGGRVVDTQYF TGTGCCAGCAGTTACGGTGGCGGGAGGGTGGTAGATACGCAGTATTTT
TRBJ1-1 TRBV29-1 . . CSVSGYEAFF TGCAGCGTTTCAGGCTACGAAGCTTTCTTT
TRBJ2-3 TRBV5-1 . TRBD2 CASSVGLRGPDTQYF TGCGCCAGCAGTGTGGGACTAAGGGGCCCAGATACGCAGTATTTT
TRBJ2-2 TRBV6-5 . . CASRRIEVNTGELFF TGTGCCAGCAGAAGAATAGAAGTCAACACCGGGGAGCTGTTTTTT
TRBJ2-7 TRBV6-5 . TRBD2 CASGRGASYEQYF TGTGCCAGCGGGAGGGGCGCGTCCTACGAGCAGTACTTC
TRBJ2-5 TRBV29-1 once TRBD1 CSVDKTGSGETQYF TGCAGCGTGGACAAGACAGGGAGTGGCGAGACCCAGTACTTC
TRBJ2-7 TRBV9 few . CASSVLGSSSYEQYF TGTGCCAGCAGCGTACTGGGCTCAAGCTCCTACGAGCAGTACTTC
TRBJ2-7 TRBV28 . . CASSPFARTVSYEQYF TGTGCCAGCAGTCCCTTCGCCCGGACAGTTTCCTACGAGCAGTACTTC
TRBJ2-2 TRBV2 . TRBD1 CASIRDRPGELFF TGTGCCAGCATTCGGGACAGGCCCGGGGAGCTGTTTTTT
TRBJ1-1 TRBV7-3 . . CASSLGQRAEAFF TGTGCCAGCAGCTTAGGACAGAGGGCTGAAGCTTTCTTT
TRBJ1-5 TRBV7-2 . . CASSLMAGGQPQHF TGTGCCAGCAGCTTAATGGCAGGAGGGCAGCCCCAGCATTTT
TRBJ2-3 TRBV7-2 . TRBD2 CASSLRGGQGDTQYF TGTGCCAGCAGCTTGCGGGGAGGGCAGGGAGATACGCAGTATTTT
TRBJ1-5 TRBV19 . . CASSGGDGLSNQPQHF TGTGCCAGTAGTGGGGGGGACGGCCTTAGCAATCAGCCCCAGCATTTT
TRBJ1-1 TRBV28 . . CASSLSGLPPEAFF TGTGCCAGCAGTTTGAGCGGCTTACCTCCTGAAGCTTTCTTT
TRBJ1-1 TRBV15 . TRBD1 CATSSGTGGLNTEAFF TGTGCCACCAGCAGCGGGACAGGGGGATTGAACACTGAAGCTTTCTTT